This T cell receptor beta chain stems from a study of CD8+ T cells in alopecia areata. This clone has a handful of counts. What it binds is unknown. The sample contains more than one DNA sequence encoding this CDR3. This sample's treatment: oral pan-JAK inhibitor, 5-10 mg twice daily. Alopecia areata patients provided lesional scalp punch biopsies and peripheral blood. As the sequencing template, cDNA was produced by extracting RNA and reverse transcribing it. Sequencing was performed with immunoSEQ multiplex PCR; in TCRdb, only in-frame clones are kept and a portion is missing. The data show 210,000 or so clones, with 66% seen just once and around 1.2% held by the top ten. Broader study findings: Normal skin's resident alphabeta T cells are also sequenced in scalp samples. Expanded CD8+ clones among the top 100, and scalp clonality, were significantly decreased by tofacitinib.

Trimming shortened V by 6 bases and J by 1 base, and 3 bases separated the two germline ends. The CDR3 totals 10 residues. Germline loops: CDR1 SQVTM, CDR2 ANQGSEA. The sample consisted of CD4+ T cells sorted from blood, taken around week 46, from a patient treated with tofacitinib. The V and J genes are TRBV29-1 and TRBJ1-1; D is uncertain. This clonotype was sampled from a human donor with alopecia areata. In nucleotides, the CDR3 is TGCAGCGTCGCGAACACTGAAGCTTTCTTT. Translated: CSVANTEAFF.